The clone carrying this T cell receptor beta chain has more than one count but fewer than ten. Per the germline V gene, CDR1 is LNHDA and CDR2 is SQIVND (reference sequence). The CDR3 spans 16 residues. Trimming stripped 3 bases from V and 4 bases from J, with 19 bases between. Uncontrolled infections, other autoimmune diseases, pregnancy or lactation barred patients from enrollment. RNA transcripts served as template for amplifying TCR beta CDR3 sequences. First-round RT-PCR relied on HTBI primers, and a second-round multiplex PCR came next. TCRdb reprocessed the multiplex PCR reads with MiXCR, giving one entry per CDR3 protein. The table lists about 640,000 distinct CDR3 sequences, roughly 41% of them singletons. These data are taken from a study of Graves' ophthalmopathy and Graves' hyperthyroidism.

The chain carries TRBV19 and TRBJ2-7, with D maybe TRBD2 (7 bases). Sequenced: peripheral blood. The sequence came from an adult man with Graves' ophthalmopathy. CDR3 residues: CASSMLAGGGGYEQYF. CDR3 bases: TGTGCCAGTAGTATGCTGGCCGGAGGGGGGGGATACGAGCAGTACTTC.